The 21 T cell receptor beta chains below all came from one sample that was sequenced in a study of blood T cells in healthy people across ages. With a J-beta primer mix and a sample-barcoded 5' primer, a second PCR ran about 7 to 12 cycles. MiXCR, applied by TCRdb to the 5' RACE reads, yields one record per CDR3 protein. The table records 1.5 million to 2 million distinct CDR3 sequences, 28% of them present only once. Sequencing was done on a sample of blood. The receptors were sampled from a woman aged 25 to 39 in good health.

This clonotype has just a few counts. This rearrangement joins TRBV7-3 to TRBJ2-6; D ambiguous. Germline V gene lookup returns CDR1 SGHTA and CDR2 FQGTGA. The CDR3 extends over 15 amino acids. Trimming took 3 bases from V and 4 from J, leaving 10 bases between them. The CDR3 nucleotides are TGTGCCAGCAGCTTTGTTAGAAGGGGGGCCAACGTCCTGACTTTC. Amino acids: CASSFVRRGANVLTF.

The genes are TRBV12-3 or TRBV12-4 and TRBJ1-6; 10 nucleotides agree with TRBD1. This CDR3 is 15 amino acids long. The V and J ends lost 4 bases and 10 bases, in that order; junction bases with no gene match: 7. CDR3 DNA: TGTGCCAGCAGTTCAGGGACAGGGGCAGGATCACCCCTCCACTTT. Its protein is CASSSGTGAGSPLHF.

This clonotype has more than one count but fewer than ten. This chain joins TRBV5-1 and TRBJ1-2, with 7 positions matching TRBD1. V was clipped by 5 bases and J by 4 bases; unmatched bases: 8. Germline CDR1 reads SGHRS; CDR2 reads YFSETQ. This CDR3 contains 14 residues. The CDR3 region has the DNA TGCGCCAGCAGACTAGGACAGGAGGCCTATGGCTACACCTTC. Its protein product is CASRLGQEAYGYTF.

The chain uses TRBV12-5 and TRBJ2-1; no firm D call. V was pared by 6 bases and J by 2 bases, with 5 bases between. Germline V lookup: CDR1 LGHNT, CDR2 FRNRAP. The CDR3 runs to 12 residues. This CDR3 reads CASGWAYNEQFF. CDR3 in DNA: TGTGCTAGTGGGTGGGCCTACAATGAGCAGTTCTTC.

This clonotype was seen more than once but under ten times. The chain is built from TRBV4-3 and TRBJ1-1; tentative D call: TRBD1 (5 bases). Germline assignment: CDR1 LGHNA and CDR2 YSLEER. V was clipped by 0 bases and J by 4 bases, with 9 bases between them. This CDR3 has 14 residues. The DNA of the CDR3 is TGCGCCAGCAGCCAAGAGGGGGATTTCACTGAAGCTTTCTTT. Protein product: CASSQEGDFTEAFF.

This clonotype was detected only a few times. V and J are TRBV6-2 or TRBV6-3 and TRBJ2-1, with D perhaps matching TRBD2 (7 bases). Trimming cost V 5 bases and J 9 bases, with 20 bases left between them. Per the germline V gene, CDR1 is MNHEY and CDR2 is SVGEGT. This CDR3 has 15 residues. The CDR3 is CASSDGQRLASEQFF. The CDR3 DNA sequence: TGTGCCAGCAGTGATGGACAGAGACTAGCCAGTGAGCAGTTCTTC.

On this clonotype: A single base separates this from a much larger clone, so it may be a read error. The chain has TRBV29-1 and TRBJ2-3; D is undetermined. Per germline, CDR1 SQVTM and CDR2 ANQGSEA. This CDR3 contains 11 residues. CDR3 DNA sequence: TGCACCATAAGAAGCACAGATACGCGGTATTTT. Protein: CTIRSTDTRYF.

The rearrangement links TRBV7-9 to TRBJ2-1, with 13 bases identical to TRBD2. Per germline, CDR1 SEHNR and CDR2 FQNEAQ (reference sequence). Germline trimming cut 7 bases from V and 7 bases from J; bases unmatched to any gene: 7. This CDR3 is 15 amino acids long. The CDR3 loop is CASNSGLAGVNEQFF. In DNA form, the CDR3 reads TGTGCCAGCAACTCCGGACTAGCGGGGGTAAATGAGCAGTTCTTC. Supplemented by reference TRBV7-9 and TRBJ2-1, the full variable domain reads DTGVSQNPRHKITKRGQNVTFRCDPISEHNRLYWYRQTLGQGPEFLTYFQNEAQLEKSRLLSDRFSAERPKGSFSTLEIQRTEQGDSAMYLCASNSGLAGVNEQFFGPGTRLTVL.

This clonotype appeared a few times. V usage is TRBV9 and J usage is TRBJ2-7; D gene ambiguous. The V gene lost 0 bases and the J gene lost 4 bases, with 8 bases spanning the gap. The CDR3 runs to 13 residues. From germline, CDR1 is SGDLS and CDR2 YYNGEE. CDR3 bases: TGTGCCAGCAGCGTAGCGAGCGTTTACGAGCAGTACTTC. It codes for CASSVASVYEQYF.

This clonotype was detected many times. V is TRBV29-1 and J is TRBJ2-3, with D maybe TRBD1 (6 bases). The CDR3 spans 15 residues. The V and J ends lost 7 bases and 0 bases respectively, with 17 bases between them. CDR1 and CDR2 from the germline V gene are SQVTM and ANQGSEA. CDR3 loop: CSAVGGISSTDTQYF. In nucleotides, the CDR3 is TGCAGCGCCGTAGGGGGAATCTCTAGCACAGATACGCAGTATTTT.

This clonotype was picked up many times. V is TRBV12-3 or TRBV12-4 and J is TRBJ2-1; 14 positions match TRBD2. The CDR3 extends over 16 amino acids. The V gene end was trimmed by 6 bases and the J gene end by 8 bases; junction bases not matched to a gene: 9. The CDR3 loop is CASRRLAGGPGDEQFF. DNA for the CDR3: TGTGCCAGCAGGCGACTAGCGGGAGGGCCTGGGGATGAGCAGTTCTTC.

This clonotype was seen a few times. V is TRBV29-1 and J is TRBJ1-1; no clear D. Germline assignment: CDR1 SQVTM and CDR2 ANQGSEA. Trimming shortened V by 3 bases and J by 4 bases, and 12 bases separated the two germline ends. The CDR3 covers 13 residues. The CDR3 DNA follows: TGCAGCGTTGATCGAGTGCTGGGCACTGAAGCTTTCTTT. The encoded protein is CSVDRVLGTEAFF.

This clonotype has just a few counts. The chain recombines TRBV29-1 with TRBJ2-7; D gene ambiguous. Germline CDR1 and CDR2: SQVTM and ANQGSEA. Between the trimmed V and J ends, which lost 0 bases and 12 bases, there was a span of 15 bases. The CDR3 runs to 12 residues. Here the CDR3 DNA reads TGCAGCGTTGAAGATGTAAACAGCTTACGGTACTTC. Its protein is CSVEDVNSLRYF.

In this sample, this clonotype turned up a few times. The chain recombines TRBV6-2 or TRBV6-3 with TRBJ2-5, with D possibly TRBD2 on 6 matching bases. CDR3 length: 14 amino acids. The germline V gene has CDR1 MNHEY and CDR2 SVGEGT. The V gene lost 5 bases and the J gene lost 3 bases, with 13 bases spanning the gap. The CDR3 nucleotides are TGTGCCAGCAGTATCCGACTAGTAGAAGAGACCCAGTACTTC. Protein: CASSIRLVEETQYF.

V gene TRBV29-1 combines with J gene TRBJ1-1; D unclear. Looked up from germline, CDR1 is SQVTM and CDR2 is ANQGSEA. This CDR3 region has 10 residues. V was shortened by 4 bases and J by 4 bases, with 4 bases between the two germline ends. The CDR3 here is CSVVVTEAFF. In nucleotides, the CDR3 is TGCAGCGTTGTTGTCACTGAAGCTTTCTTT.

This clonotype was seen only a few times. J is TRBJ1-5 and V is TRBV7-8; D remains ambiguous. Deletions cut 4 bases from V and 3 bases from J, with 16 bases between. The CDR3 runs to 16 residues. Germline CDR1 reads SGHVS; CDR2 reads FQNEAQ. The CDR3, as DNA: TGTGCCAGCAGCTCGCAACCCGGGTCTTACAATCAGCCCCAGCATTTT. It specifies CASSSQPGSYNQPQHF.

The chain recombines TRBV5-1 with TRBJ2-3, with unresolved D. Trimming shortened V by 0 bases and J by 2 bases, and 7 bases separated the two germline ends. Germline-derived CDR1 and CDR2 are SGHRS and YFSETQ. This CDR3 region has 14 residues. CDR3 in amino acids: CASSLATVTDTQYF. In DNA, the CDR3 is TGCGCCAGCAGCTTGGCTACGGTCACAGATACGCAGTATTTT.

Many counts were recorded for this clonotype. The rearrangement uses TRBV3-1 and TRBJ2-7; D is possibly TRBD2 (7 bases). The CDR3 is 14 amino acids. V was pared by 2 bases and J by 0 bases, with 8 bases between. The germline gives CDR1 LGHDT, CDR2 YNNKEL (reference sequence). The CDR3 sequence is CASSQRGASYEQYF. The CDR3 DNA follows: TGTGCCAGCAGCCAACGGGGGGCCTCCTACGAGCAGTACTTC.

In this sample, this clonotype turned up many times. CDR3 region: CSVYGATSSYEQYF. The CDR3 DNA reads TGCAGCGTATATGGCGCGACCAGCTCCTACGAGCAGTACTTC. The J gene is TRBJ2-7, the V gene TRBV29-1; D gene unclear. Germline CDR1 SQVTM, CDR2 ANQGSEA. The V and J ends lost 6 bases and 0 bases respectively, with 15 bases between them. The CDR3 loop spans 14 amino acids.

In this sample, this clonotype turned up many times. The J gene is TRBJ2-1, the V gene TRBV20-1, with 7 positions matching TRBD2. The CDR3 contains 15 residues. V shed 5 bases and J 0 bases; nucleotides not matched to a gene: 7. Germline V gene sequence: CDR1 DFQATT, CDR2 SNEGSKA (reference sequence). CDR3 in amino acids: CSAQTGLNSYNEQFF. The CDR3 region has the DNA TGCAGTGCTCAGACGGGACTAAACTCCTACAATGAGCAGTTCTTC.

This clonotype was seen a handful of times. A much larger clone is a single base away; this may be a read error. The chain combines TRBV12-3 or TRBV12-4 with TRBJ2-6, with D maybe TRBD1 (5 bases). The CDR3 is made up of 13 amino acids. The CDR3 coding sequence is TGTGCCAGCAGGGGCTCTGGGGCCAACGTCCGGACTTTC. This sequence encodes CASRGSGANVRTF.